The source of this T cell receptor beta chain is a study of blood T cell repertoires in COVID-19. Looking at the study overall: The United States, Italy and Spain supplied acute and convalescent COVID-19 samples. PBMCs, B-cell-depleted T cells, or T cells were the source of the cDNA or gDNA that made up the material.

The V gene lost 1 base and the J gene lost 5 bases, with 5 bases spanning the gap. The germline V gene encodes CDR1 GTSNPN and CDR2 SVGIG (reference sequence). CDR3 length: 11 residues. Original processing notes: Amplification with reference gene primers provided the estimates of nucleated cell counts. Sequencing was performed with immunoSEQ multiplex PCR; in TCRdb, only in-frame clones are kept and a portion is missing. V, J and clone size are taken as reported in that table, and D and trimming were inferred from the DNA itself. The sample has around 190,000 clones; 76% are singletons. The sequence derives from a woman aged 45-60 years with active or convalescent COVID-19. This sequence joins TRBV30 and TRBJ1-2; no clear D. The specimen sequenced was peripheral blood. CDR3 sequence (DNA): TGTGCCTGGAGTGACCTATATGGCTACACCTTC. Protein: CAWSDLYGYTF.